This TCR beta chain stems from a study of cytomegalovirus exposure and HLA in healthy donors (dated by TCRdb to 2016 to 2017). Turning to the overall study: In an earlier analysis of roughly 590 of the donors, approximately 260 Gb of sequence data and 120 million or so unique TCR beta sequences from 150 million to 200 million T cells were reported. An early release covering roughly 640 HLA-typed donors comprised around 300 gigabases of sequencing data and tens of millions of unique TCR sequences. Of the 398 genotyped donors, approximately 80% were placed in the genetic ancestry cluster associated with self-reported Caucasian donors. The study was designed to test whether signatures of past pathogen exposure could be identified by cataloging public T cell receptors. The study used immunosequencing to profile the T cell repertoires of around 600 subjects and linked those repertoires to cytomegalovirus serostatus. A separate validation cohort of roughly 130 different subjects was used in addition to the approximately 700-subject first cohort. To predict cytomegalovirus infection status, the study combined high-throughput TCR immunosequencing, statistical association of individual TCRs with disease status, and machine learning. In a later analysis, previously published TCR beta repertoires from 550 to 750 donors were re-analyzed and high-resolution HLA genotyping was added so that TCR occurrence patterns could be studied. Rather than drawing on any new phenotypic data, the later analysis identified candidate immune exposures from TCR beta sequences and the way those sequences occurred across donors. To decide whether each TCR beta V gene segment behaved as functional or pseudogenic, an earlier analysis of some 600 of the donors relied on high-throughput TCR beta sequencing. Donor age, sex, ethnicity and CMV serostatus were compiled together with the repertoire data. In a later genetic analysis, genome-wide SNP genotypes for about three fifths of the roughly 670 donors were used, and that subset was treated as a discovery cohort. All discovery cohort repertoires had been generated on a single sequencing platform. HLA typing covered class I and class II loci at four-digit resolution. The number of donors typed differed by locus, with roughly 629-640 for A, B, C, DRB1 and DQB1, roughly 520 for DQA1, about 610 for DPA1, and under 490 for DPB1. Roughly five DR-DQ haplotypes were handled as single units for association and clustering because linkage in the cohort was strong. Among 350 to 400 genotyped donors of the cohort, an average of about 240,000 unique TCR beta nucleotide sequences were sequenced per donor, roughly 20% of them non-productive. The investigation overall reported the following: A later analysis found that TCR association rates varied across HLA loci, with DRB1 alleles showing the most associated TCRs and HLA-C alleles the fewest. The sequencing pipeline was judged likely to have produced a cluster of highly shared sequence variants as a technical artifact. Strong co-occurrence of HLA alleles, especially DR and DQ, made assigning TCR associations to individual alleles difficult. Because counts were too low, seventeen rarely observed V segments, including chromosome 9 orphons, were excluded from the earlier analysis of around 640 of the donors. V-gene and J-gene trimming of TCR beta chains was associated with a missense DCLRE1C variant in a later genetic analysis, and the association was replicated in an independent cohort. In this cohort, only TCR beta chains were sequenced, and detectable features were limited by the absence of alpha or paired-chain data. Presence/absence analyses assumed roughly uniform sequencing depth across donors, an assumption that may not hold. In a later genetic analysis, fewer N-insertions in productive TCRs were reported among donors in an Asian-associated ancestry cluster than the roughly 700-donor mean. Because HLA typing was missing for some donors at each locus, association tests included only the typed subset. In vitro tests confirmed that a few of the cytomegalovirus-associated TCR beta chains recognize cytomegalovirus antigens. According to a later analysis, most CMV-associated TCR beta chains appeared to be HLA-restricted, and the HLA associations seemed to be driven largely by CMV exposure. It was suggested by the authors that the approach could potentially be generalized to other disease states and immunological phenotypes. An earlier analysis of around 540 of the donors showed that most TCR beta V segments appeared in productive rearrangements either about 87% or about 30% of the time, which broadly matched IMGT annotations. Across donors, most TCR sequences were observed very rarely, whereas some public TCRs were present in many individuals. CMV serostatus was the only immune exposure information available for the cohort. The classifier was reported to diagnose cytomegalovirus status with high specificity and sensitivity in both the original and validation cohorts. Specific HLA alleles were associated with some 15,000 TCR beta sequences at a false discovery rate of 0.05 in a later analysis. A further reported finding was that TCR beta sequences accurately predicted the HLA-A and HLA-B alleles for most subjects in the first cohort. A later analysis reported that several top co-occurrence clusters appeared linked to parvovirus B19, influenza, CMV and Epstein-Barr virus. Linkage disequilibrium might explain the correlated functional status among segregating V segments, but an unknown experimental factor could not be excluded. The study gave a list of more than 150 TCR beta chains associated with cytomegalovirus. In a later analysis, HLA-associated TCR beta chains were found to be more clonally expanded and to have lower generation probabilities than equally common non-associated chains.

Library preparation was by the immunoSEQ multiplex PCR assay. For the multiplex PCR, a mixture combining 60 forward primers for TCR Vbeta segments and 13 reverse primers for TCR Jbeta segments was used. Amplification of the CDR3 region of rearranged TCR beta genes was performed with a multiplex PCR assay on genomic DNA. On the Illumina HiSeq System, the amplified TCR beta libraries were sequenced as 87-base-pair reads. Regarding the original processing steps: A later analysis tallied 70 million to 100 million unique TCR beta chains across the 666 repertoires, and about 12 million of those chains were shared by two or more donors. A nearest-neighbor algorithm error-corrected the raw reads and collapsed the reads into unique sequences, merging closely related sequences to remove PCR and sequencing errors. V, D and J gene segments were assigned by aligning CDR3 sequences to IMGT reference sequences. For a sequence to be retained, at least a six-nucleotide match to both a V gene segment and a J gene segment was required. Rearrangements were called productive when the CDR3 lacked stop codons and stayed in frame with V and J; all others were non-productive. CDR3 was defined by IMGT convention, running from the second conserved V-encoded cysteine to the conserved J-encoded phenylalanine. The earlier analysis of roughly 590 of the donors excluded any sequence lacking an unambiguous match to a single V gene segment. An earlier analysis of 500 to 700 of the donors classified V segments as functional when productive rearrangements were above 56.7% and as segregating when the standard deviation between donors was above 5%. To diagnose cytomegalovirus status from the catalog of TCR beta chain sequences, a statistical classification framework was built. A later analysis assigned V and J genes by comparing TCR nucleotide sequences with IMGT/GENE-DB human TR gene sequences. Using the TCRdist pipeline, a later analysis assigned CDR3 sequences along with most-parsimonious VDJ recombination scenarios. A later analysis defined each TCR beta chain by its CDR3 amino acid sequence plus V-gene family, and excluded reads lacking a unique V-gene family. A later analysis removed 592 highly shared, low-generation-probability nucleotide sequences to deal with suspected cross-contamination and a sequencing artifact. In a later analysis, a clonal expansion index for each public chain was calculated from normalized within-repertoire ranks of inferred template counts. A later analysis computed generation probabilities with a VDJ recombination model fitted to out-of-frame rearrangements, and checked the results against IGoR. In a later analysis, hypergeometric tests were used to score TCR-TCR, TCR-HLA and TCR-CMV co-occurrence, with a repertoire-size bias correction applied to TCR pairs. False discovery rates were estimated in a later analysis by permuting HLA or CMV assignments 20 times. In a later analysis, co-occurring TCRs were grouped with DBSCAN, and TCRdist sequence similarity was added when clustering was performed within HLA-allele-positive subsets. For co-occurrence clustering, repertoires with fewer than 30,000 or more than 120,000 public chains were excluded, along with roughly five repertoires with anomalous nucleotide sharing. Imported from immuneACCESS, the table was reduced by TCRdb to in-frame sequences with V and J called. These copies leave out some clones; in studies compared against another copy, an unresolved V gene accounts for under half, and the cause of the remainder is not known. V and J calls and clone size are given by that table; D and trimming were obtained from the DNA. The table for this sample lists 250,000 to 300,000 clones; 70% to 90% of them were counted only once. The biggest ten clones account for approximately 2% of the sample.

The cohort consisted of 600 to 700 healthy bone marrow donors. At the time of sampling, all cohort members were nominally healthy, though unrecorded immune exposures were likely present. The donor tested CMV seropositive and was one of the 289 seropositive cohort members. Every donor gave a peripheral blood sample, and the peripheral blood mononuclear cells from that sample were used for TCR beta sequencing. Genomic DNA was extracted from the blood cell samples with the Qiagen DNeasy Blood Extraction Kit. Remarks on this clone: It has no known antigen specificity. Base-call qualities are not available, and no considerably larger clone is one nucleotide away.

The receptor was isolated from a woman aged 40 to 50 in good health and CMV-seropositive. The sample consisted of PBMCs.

CDR3 loop: CATSGANRGPGPNEKLFF. The nucleotide sequence reads TGTGCCACCAGCGGCGCTAACAGGGGGCCAGGACCTAATGAAAAACTGTTTTTT. Here the chain combines TRBV15 and TRBJ1-4; 9 of the junction bases match TRBD1. The CDR1 and CDR2 encoded by the germline V gene (reference sequence) are LNHNV and YYDKDF. The CDR3 contains 18 residues, cysteine and phenylalanine counted. Here the CDR3 DNA is all that survives: 54 bases in frame from base 1. Germline trimming: 5 bases from V, 3 bases from J; junction bases outside gene matches: 13.